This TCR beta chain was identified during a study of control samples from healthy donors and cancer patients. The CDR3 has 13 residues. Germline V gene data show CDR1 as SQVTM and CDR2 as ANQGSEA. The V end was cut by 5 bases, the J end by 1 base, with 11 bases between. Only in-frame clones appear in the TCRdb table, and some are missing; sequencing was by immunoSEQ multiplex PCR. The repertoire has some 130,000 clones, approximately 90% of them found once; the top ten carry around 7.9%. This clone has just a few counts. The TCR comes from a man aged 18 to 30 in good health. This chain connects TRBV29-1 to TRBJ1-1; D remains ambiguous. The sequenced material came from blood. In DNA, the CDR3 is TGCAGCGTTCCTCGCAGTCCGAACACTGAAGCTTTCTTT. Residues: CSVPRSPNTEAFF.